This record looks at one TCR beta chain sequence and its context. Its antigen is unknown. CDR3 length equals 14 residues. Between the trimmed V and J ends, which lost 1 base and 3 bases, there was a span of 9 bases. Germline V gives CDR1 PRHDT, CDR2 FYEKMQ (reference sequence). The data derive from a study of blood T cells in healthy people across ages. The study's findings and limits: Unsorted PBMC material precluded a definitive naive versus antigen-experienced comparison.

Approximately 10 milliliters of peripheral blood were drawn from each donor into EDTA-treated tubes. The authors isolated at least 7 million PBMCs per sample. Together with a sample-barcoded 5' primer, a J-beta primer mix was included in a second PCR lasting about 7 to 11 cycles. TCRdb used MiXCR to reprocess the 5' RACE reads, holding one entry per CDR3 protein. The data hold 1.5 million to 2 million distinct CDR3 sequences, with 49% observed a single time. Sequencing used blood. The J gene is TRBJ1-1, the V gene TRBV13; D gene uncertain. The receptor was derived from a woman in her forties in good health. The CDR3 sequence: CASSLVRVHTEAFF. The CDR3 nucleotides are TGTGCCAGCAGCTTAGTGAGGGTCCACACTGAAGCTTTCTTT.